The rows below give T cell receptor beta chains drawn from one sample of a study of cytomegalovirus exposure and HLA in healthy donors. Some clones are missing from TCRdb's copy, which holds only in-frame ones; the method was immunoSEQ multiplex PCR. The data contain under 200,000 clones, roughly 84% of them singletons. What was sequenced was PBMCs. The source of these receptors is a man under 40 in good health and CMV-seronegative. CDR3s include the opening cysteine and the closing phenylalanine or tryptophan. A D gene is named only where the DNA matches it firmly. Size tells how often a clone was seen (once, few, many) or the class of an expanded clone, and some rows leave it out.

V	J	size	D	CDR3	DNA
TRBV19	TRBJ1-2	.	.	CASTPSGFGGYTF	TGTGCCAGTACCCCAAGCGGCTTTGGTGGCTACACCTTC
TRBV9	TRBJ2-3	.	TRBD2	CASSVEGLGLASTDTQYF	TGTGCCAGCAGCGTAGAGGGGCTAGGACTAGCGAGCACAGATACGCAGTATTTT
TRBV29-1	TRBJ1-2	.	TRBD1	CSAGQEYGYTF	TGCAGCGCGGGACAGGAGTATGGCTACACCTTC
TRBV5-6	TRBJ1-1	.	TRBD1	CASSLAETGGSTEAFF	TGTGCCAGCAGCCTAGCTGAAACAGGGGGAAGCACTGAAGCTTTCTTT
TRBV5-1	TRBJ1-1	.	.	CASSLDSPMNTEAFF	TGCGCCAGCAGCTTGGATTCACCTATGAACACTGAAGCTTTCTTT
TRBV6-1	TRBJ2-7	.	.	CASSLDSVSSYEQYF	TGTGCCAGCAGCCTGGACAGTGTTAGCTCCTACGAGCAGTACTTC
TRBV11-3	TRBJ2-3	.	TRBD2	CASSTPPPGTTTGRDTQYF	TGTGCCAGCAGCACCCCTCCCCCCGGGACTACGACGGGGAGAGATACGCAGTATTTT
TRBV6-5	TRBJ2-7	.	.	CASSYGTPLTGQYF	TGTGCCAGCAGTTACGGGACACCCCTTACGGGGCAGTACTTC
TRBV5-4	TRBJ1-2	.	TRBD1	CASSLTDRGAPWYGYTF	TGTGCCAGCAGCTTGACGGACAGGGGCGCCCCTTGGTATGGCTACACCTTC
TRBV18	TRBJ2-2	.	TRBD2	CASSPGSGSWNTGELFF	TGTGCCAGCTCACCAGGTAGCGGGAGTTGGAACACCGGGGAGCTGTTTTTT
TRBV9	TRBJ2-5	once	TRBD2	CASSVSGGHQETQYF	TGTGCCAGCAGCGTTAGCGGGGGCCACCAAGAGACCCAGTACTTC
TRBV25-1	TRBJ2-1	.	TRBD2	CASSESSGLGGNNEQFF	TGTGCCAGCAGTGAATCTTCGGGACTAGGAGGCAACAATGAGCAGTTCTTC
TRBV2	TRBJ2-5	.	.	CASSREGPETQYF	TGTGCCAGCAGCCGAGAGGGCCCGGAGACCCAGTACTTC
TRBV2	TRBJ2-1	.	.	CASSEVRVSYNEQFF	TGTGCCAGCAGTGAAGTCAGGGTATCCTACAATGAGCAGTTCTTC
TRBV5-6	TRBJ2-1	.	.	CASSLGQAYNEQFF	TGTGCCAGCAGCTTGGGACAGGCCTACAATGAGCAGTTCTTC
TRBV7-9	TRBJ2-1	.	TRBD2	CASSFLSGGLNEQFF	TGTGCCAGCAGCTTCCTTTCGGGGGGGCTCAATGAGCAGTTCTTC
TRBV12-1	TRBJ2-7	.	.	CASSFVEQGANYEQYF	TGTGCCAGCAGCTTTGTGGAGCAGGGGGCGAATTACGAGCAGTACTTC
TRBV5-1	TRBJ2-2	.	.	CASSLGELGSSRVGELFF	TGCGCCAGCAGCTTGGGGGAACTAGGGAGTTCTCGCGTCGGGGAGCTGTTTTTT
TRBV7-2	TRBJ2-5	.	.	CASSTYSTAEETQYF	TGTGCCAGCAGCACTTACTCTACTGCCGAAGAGACCCAGTACTTC
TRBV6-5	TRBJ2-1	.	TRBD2	CASGESGLANNEQFF	TGTGCCAGCGGAGAATCGGGACTAGCGAACAATGAGCAGTTCTTC
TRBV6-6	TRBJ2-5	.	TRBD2	CASSYVSGRQETQYF	TGTGCCAGCAGTTATGTTAGCGGGAGACAAGAGACCCAGTACTTC